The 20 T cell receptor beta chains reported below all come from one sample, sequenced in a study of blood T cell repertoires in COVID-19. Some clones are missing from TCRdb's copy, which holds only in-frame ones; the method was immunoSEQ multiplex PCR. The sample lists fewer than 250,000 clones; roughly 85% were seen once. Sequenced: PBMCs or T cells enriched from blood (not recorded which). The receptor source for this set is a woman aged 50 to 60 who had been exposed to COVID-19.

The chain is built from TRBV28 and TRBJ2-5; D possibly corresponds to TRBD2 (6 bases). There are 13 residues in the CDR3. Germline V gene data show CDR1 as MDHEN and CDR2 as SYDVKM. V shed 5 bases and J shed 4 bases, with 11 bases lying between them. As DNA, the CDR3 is TGTGCCAGCAGTCCCGGGACTTCAGAGACCCAGTACTTC. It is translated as CASSPGTSETQYF.

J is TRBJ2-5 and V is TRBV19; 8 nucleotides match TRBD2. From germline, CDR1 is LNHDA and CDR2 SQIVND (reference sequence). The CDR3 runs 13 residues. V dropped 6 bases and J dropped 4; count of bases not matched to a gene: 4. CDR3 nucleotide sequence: TGTGCCAGTAGCGGGGGGGCAGGAGAGACCCAGTACTTC. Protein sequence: CASSGGAGETQYF.

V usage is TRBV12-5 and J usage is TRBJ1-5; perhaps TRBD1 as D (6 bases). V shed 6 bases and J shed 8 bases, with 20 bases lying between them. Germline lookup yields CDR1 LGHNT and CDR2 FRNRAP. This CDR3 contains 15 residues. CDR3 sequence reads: CASGPKPQGGEPQHF. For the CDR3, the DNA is TGTGCTAGTGGCCCTAAACCACAGGGTGGTGAGCCCCAGCATTTT.

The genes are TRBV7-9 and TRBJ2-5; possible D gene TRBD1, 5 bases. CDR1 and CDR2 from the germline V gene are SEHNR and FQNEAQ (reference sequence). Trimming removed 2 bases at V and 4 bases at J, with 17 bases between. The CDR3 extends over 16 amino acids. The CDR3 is CASSLQGSLGRETQYF. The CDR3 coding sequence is TGTGCCAGCAGCTTACAGGGTTCCCTTGGTAGAGAGACCCAGTACTTC.

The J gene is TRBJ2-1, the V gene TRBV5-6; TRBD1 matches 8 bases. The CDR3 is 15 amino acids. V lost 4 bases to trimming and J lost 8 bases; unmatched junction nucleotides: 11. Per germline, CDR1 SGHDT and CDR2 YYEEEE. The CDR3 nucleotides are TGTGCCAGCAGCCTCGCTGGACAGGGATTAGATGAGCAGTTCTTC. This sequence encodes CASSLAGQGLDEQFF.

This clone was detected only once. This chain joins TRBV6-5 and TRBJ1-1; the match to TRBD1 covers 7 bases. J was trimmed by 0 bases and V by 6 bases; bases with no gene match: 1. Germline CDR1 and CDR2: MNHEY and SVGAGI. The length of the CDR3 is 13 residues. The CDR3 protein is CASRQGLNTEAFF. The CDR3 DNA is TGTGCCAGCAGACAGGGGCTGAACACTGAAGCTTTCTTT.

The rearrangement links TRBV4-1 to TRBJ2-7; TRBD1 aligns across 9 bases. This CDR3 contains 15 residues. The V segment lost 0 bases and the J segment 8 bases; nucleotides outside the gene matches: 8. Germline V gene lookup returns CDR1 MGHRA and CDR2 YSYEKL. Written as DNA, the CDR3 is TGCGCCAGCAGCCAAGAAACAGGGGGCCGAGGGAAGCAGTACTTC. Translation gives CASSQETGGRGKQYF.

CDR3: CASSKSGGLNYGYTF. CDR3 sequence (DNA): TGTGCCAGCAGCAAGTCAGGGGGGCTTAACTATGGCTACACCTTC. The V gene is TRBV5-5, the J gene TRBJ1-2; 7 bases align to TRBD1. V lost 4 bases, J lost 1 base, and 7 bases stayed unmatched. There are 15 residues in the CDR3. Germline V gene data show CDR1 as SGHKS and CDR2 as YYEKEE (reference sequence).

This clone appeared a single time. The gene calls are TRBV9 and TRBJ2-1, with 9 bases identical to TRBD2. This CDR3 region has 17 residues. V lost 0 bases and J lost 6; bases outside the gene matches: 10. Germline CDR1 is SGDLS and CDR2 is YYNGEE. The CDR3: CASSVAELAGAFNEQFF. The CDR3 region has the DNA TGTGCCAGCAGCGTAGCCGAGTTAGCGGGGGCTTTCAATGAGCAGTTCTTC.

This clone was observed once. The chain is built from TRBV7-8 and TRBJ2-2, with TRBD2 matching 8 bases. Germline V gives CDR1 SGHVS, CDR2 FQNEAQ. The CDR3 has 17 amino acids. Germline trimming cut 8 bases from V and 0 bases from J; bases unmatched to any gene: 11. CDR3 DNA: TGTGCCAGCTCCGGGGAGCGGGGGTGGTCGAACACCGGGGAGCTGTTTTTT. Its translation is CASSGERGWSNTGELFF.

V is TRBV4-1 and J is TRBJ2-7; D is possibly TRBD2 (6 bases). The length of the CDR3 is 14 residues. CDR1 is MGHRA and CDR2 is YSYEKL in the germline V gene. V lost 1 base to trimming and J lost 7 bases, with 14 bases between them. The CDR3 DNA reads TGCGCCAGCAGCCAAGGGAAGGGAGGTTTGGAGCAGTACTTC. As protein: CASSQGKGGLEQYF.

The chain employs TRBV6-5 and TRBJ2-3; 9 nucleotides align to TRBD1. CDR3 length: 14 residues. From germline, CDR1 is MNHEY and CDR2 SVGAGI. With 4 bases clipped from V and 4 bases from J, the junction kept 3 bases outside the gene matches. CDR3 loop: CASSWGDRADTQYF. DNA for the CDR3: TGTGCCAGCAGTTGGGGGGACAGGGCAGATACGCAGTATTTT.

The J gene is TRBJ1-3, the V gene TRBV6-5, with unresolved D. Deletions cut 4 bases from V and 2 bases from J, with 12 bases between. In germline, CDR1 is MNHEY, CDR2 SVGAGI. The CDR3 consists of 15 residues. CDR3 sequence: CASSLDGSPGNTIYF. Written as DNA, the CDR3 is TGTGCCAGCAGTTTGGACGGGAGCCCTGGAAACACCATATATTTT.

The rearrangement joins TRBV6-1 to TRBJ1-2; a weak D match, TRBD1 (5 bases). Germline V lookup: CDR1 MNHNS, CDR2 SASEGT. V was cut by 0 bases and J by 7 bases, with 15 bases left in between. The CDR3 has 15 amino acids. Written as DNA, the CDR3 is TGTGCCAGCAGTGAAGCGGTTCCATCAAGGGGTGGCTACACCTTC. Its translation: CASSEAVPSRGGYTF.

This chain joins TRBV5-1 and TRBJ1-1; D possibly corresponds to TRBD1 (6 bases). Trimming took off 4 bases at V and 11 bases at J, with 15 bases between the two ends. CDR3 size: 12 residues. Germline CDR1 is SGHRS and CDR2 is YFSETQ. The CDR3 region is CASSPDRGVAFF. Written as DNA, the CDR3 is TGCGCCAGCAGCCCGGACAGAGGAGTGGCTTTCTTT.

The CDR3 protein is CASQKGDLVNEQFF. Here the CDR3 DNA reads TGTGCCAGTCAGAAGGGGGATTTGGTGAATGAGCAGTTCTTC. This chain joins TRBV2 and TRBJ2-1, with D possibly being TRBD1 (6 bases). The CDR3 length is 14 residues. V was pared by 9 bases and J by 7 bases, with 19 bases between. Germline V CDR1 and CDR2: SNHLY, FYNNEI.

The CDR3 region has the DNA TGCGCCAGCAGCTTAGGGACAGCCACAACTGGAAACACCATATATTTT. This codes for CASSLGTATTGNTIYF. The chain has TRBV5-1 and TRBJ1-3, with 7 bases matching TRBD1. Per germline, CDR1 SGHRS and CDR2 YFSETQ. CDR3 length: 16 residues. Trimming cost V 2 bases and J 2 bases; bases outside gene matches: 7.

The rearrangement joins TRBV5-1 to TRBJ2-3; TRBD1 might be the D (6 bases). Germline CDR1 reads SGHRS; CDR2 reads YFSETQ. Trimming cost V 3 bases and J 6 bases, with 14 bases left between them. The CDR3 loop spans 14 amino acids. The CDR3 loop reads CASSSGHPLDTQYF. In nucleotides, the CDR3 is TGCGCCAGCAGCTCGGGACACCCTTTGGATACGCAGTATTTT.

As DNA, the CDR3 is TGTGCCAGCAGTCCCCGAGGGACTAGCGCGGAGCAGTTCTTC. As protein: CASSPRGTSAEQFF. The V call is TRBV27, the J call TRBJ2-1, with 10 bases identical to TRBD2. The CDR3 length is 14 residues. Germline V gene data show CDR1 as MNHEY and CDR2 as SMNVEV (reference sequence). J was trimmed by 10 bases and V by 5 bases; bases with no gene match: 8.

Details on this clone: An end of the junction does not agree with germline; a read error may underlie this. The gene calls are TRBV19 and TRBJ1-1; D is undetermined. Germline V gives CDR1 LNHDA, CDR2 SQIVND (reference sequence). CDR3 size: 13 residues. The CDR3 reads CASSRLRETDAFF. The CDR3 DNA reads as TGTGCCAGTAGTAGGCTACGCGAGACTGACGCTTTCTTT. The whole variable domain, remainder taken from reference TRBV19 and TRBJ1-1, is DGGITQSPKYLFRKEGQNVTLSCEQNLNHDAMYWYRQDPGQGLRLIYYSQIVNDFQKGDIAEGYSVSREKKESFPLTVTSAQKNPTAFYLCASSRLRETDAFFGQGTRLTVV.